The 24 T cell receptor beta chains in this list originate from one sample, sequenced in a study of OX40 agonist ivuxolimab in advanced cancers. Assay used: immunoSEQ multiplex PCR; TCRdb lists only in-frame clones, some missing. The table has roughly 60,000 clones, over 75% seen once. Specimen: CD4+ or CD8+ T cells sorted from blood, collected in a trial of the OX40 agonist ivuxolimab. These receptors were taken from an adult with an advanced solid tumor such as melanoma, head and neck, liver or kidney cancer.

The chain has TRBV7-9 and TRBJ2-3; TRBD2 agrees at 12 bases. Germline loops: CDR1 SEHNR, CDR2 FQNEAQ (reference sequence). J lost 2 bases, V lost 4 bases, and 4 bases had no gene match. The CDR3 length is 16 residues. CDR3 region: CASSSPSGRVTDTQYF. DNA of the CDR3: TGTGCCAGCAGCTCTCCTAGCGGGAGGGTCACAGATACGCAGTATTTT. Full variable domain (outside the CDR3, taken from reference TRBV7-9 and TRBJ2-3): DTGVSQNPRHKITKRGQNVTFRCDPISEHNRLYWYRQTLGQGPEFLTYFQNEAQLEKSRLLSDRFSAERPKGSFSTLEIQRTEQGDSAMYLCASSSPSGRVTDTQYFGPGTRLTVL.

This clone was recorded a few times. The chain joins TRBV30 to TRBJ1-6; TRBD1 is a possible D gene (5 bases). The CDR3 length is 15 residues. Trimming removed 5 bases at V and 7 bases at J, with 18 bases between. Germline V gene data show CDR1 as GTSNPN and CDR2 as SVGIG (reference sequence). The CDR3 bases are TGTGCCTGGGGCCGGCTTCGGGACGGAAATTCACCCCTCCACTTT. It specifies CAWGRLRDGNSPLHF.

As DNA, the CDR3 is TGTGCCAGCAGCACGACAGGGACGAATAATTCACCCCTCCACTTT. It codes for CASSTTGTNNSPLHF. The chain links TRBV7-2 to TRBJ1-6, with TRBD1 matching over 7 bases. Germline values: CDR1 SGHTA, CDR2 FQGNSA. The length of the CDR3 is 15 residues. V lost 5 bases and J lost 5; bases outside the gene matches: 6.

This clone was seen a single time. The chain couples TRBV1 to TRBJ2-3. TRBV1 corresponds to a pseudogene. The CDR3 is 14 residues long. DNA of the CDR3: TGCACCAGCAGCCACTTCCCTGGTGTGGATACGCAGTATTTT. It is translated as CTSSHFPGVDTQYF.

The chain carries TRBV5-1 and TRBJ1-2; 7 nucleotides match TRBD1. V lost 0 bases and J lost 6; bases outside the gene matches: 2. This CDR3 region has 13 residues. Germline V gene data show CDR1 as SGHRS and CDR2 as YFSETQ. In DNA, the CDR3 is TGCGCCAGCAGCTTGGGCGGGACAGATGGCTACACCTTC. This encodes CASSLGGTDGYTF.

The chain couples TRBV10-3 to TRBJ2-1; 13 bases match TRBD2. Trimming removed 6 bases from V and 0 bases from J; junction bases left unmatched: 11. The V gene's germline CDR1 is ENHRY and CDR2 SYGVKD. The CDR3 contains 19 residues. DNA of the CDR3: TGTGCCATCAGACAGCGGACTAGCGGGGGCGACAGCTCCTACAATGAGCAGTTCTTC. This translates into CAIRQRTSGGDSSYNEQFF.

This rearrangement joins TRBV18 to TRBJ1-2; D is undetermined. CDR1 and CDR2 (germline): KGHSH, LQKENI. There are 16 residues in the CDR3. The V gene lost 0 bases and the J gene lost 5 bases, with 16 bases spanning the gap. The CDR3 sequence: CASSPPMGGGTYGYTF. The DNA for the CDR3 is TGTGCCAGCTCACCACCAATGGGCGGCGGAACTTATGGCTACACCTTC.

This clone was found once. CDR3 in amino acids: CASGAVNQPQHF. Here the CDR3 DNA reads TGTGCCTCCGGGGCCGTAAATCAGCCCCAGCATTTT. The V and J genes are TRBV30 and TRBJ1-5; TRBD1 is a possible D gene (5 bases). The length of the CDR3 is 12 residues. V was pared by 7 bases and J by 4 bases, with 11 bases between. Germline V gives CDR1 GTSNPN, CDR2 SVGIG (reference sequence).

V and J are TRBV29-1 and TRBJ2-1; possible D gene TRBD2, 6 bases. V shed 4 bases and J shed 4 bases, with 8 bases lying between them. Germline V gene lookup returns CDR1 SQVTM and CDR2 ANQGSEA. There are 12 residues in the CDR3. The CDR3 region is CSVVLAYNEQFF. CDR3 nucleotides: TGCAGCGTTGTACTAGCTTACAATGAGCAGTTCTTC.

The J gene is TRBJ1-5, the V gene TRBV18; D unclear. CDR3 length: 18 amino acids. CDR1 is KGHSH and CDR2 is LQKENI in the germline V gene. V lost 3 bases to trimming and J lost 1 base, with 19 bases between them. The CDR3 DNA sequence: TGTGCCAGCTCACCCACCGGCAGTAATGCCCTGAGCAATCAGCCCCAGCATTTT. Translation: CASSPTGSNALSNQPQHF.

The chain combines TRBV5-1 with TRBJ2-6; D not resolved. Germline values: CDR1 SGHRS, CDR2 YFSETQ. The CDR3 is 15 amino acids. V lost 0 bases and J 1 base, leaving 5 bases between the germline ends. The CDR3 bases are TGCGCCAGCAGCTTGGGGCCGTCTGGGGCCAACGTCCTGACTTTC. This codes for CASSLGPSGANVLTF.

This clone was observed a few times. The V call is TRBV19, the J call TRBJ1-5, with D uncertain. V was shortened by 3 bases and J by 7 bases, with 13 bases between the two germline ends. The length of the CDR3 is 14 residues. Germline CDR1 and CDR2: LNHDA and SQIVND (reference sequence). The CDR3 bases are TGTGCCAGTAGTATCCTGTCGGGGTCGCAGCCCCAGCATTTT. Its translation: CASSILSGSQPQHF.

The chain combines TRBV7-3 with TRBJ2-1, with 7 bases identical to TRBD1. Trimming removed 2 bases from V and 7 bases from J; junction bases left unmatched: 2. The germline V gene encodes CDR1 SGHTA and CDR2 FQGTGA. The CDR3 is 13 residues long. In DNA form, the CDR3 reads TGTGCCAGCAGCTTAGACAGGGCAAATGAGCAGTTCTTC. This encodes CASSLDRANEQFF. Based on the CDR3 plus reference TRBV7-3 and TRBJ2-1, the full variable domain is GAGVSQTPSNKVTEKGKYVELRCDPISGHTALYWYRQSLGQGPEFLIYFQGTGAADDSGLPNDRFFAVRPEGSVSTLKIQRTERGDSAVYLCASSLDRANEQFFGPGTRLTVL.

The V gene is TRBV10-3, the J gene TRBJ1-2, with TRBD1 matching over 7 bases. CDR3 length equals 14 residues. Losses at the gene ends were 8 bases for V and 4 bases for J; bases not matched to a gene: 10. CDR1 ENHRY and CDR2 SYGVKD come from the germline V gene. CDR3 residues: CAIGKDRSSYGYTF. The DNA of the CDR3 is TGTGCCATCGGAAAGGACAGGAGTTCCTATGGCTACACCTTC.

This clone was found once. The chain employs TRBV7-3 and TRBJ2-1, with D maybe TRBD1 (6 bases). The CDR3 is 15 amino acids. Trimming cost V 0 bases and J 7 bases, with 13 bases left between them. The germline V gene has CDR1 SGHTA and CDR2 FQGTGA. The CDR3 DNA follows: TGTGCCAGCAGCTTAACGGCAGGGGCTTGGAATGAGCAGTTCTTC. Its protein is CASSLTAGAWNEQFF.

CDR3 amino acids: CASSLVWTGNNEQFF. The CDR3 DNA is TGTGCCAGCAGCTTAGTGTGGACAGGAAACAATGAGCAGTTCTTC. This chain uses TRBV7-2 with TRBJ2-1, with 7 positions matching TRBD1. CDR3 length equals 15 residues. The ends lost 1 base at V and 5 bases at J; junction bases unmatched: 5. Germline CDR1 is SGHTA and CDR2 is FQGNSA.

The chain employs TRBV27 and TRBJ2-6, with D unclear. V was trimmed by 8 bases and J by 4 bases, leaving 18 bases between them. CDR1 is MNHEY, CDR2 SMNVEV, per germline (reference sequence). The CDR3 length is 16 residues. Here the CDR3 reads CASRLRTRTGANVLTF. The CDR3 DNA follows: TGTGCCAGCCGGCTGCGGACCCGGACCGGGGCCAACGTCCTGACTTTC.

This clone was counted between two and nine times. The chain carries TRBV7-2 and TRBJ1-4, with D maybe TRBD1 (5 bases). From germline, CDR1 is SGHTA and CDR2 FQGNSA. V shed 5 bases and J shed 8 bases, with 15 bases lying between them. The CDR3 is 14 residues long. The CDR3 protein is CASSPGPGREKLFF. The CDR3, as DNA: TGTGCCAGCAGCCCCGGGCCAGGGCGCGAAAAACTGTTTTTT. The whole variable domain, filled in from reference TRBV7-2 and TRBJ1-4, reads GAGVSQSPSNKVTEKGKDVELRCDPISGHTALYWYRQSLGQGLEFLIYFQGNSAPDKSGLPSDRFSAERTGGSVSTLTIQRTQQEDSAVYLCASSPGPGREKLFFGSGTQLSVL.

This rearrangement joins TRBV5-1 to TRBJ1-1, with TRBD1 identical over 9 bases. The V gene end was trimmed by 4 bases and the J gene end by 5 bases; junction bases not matched to a gene: 9. Germline CDR1 SGHRS, CDR2 YFSETQ. The CDR3 has 15 residues. CDR3 amino acids: CASSDPGQGHTEAFF. DNA for the CDR3: TGCGCCAGCAGCGACCCGGGACAGGGACATACTGAAGCTTTCTTT.

In DNA form, the CDR3 reads TGTGCCAGCAGTTCCAGGAGGAGGGTTGCAGCGTACGAGCAGTACTTC. Its protein product is CASSSRRRVAAYEQYF. The V and J genes are TRBV28 and TRBJ2-7; D perhaps matches TRBD2 (6 bases). Germline lookup yields CDR1 MDHEN and CDR2 SYDVKM. CDR3 length: 16 amino acids. Deletions cut 4 bases from V and 4 bases from J, with 20 bases between.

The V gene is TRBV7-2, the J gene TRBJ1-5; no clear D. There are 16 residues in the CDR3. Trimming shortened V by 3 bases and J by 1 base, and 13 bases separated the two germline ends. The germline CDR1 and CDR2 sequences are SGHTA and FQGNSA. This CDR3 is CASSLVAGKSNQPQHF. The CDR3 nucleotides are TGTGCCAGCAGCTTGGTGGCGGGCAAGAGCAATCAGCCCCAGCATTTT. Together with reference TRBV7-2 and TRBJ1-5, the CDR3 gives the full variable domain: GAGVSQSPSNKVTEKGKDVELRCDPISGHTALYWYRQSLGQGLEFLIYFQGNSAPDKSGLPSDRFSAERTGGSVSTLTIQRTQQEDSAVYLCASSLVAGKSNQPQHFGDGTRLSIL.

The J gene is TRBJ1-5, the V gene TRBV19; 7 bases are a match to TRBD1. Trimming cost V 5 bases and J 3 bases; bases outside gene matches: 4. This CDR3 region has 14 residues. Germline CDR1 reads LNHDA; CDR2 reads SQIVND (reference sequence). CDR3 in amino acids: CASSSGTANQPQHF. The CDR3 DNA reads TGTGCCAGTAGTTCAGGGACAGCCAATCAGCCCCAGCATTTT. Based on the CDR3 plus reference TRBV19 and TRBJ1-5, the full variable domain is DGGITQSPKYLFRKEGQNVTLSCEQNLNHDAMYWYRQDPGQGLRLIYYSQIVNDFQKGDIAEGYSVSREKKESFPLTVTSAQKNPTAFYLCASSSGTANQPQHFGDGTRLSIL.

V usage is TRBV29-1 and J usage is TRBJ1-6; 10 bases fit TRBD1. The CDR3 covers 13 residues. The V gene end was trimmed by 4 bases and the J gene end by 6 bases; junction bases not matched to a gene: 0. The germline V gene has CDR1 SQVTM and CDR2 ANQGSEA. CDR3 loop: CSVGDRGNSPLHF. The CDR3, as DNA: TGCAGCGTTGGGGACAGGGGTAATTCACCCCTCCACTTT.

The V gene is TRBV10-3, the J gene TRBJ1-1, with TRBD1 identical over 7 bases. The CDR3 runs 14 residues. Germline loops: CDR1 ENHRY, CDR2 SYGVKD. Trimming cost V 6 bases and J 0 bases; bases outside gene matches: 4. For the CDR3, the DNA is TGTGCCATCAGCTTACAGGGGATGAACACTGAAGCTTTCTTT. It encodes CAISLQGMNTEAFF.